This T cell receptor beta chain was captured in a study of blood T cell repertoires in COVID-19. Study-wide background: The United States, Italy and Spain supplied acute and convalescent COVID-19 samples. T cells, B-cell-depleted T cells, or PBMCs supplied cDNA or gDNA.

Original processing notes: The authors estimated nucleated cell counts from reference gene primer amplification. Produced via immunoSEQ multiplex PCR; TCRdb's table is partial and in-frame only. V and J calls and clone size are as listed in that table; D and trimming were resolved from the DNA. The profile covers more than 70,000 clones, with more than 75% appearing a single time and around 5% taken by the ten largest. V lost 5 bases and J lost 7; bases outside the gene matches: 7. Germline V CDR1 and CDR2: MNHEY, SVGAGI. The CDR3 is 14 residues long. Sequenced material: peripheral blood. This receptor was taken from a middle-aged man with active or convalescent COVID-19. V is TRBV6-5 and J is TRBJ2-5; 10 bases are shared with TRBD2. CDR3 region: CASSKPSGGGTQYF. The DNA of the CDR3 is TGTGCCAGCAGTAAGCCTAGCGGGGGAGGGACCCAGTACTTC.